The rows below give T cell receptor beta chains drawn from one sample of a study of regulatory T cells in long-lasting Graves disease. TCRdb redid the calling of the multiplex PCR reads with MiXCR, one entry per CDR3 protein. The sample holds some 340,000 distinct CDR3 sequences, roughly 12% seen once. These same data were also listed under a study on T cells in Graves' hyperthyroidism and ophthalmopathy.

This sample comprised peripheral blood mononuclear cells (PBMCs), obtained at new diagnosis, from a patient treated with antithyroid drugs. Receptors were obtained from a young woman with Graves disease. CDR3s include the opening cysteine and the closing phenylalanine or tryptophan. D genes are given only for firm matches. Clone size, where shown, is once, few, many, or a class for clones that have expanded.

NA TRBJ2-1 TRBV7-2 many TGTGCCAGCAGCTTATTGAGGGAAAATGAGCAGTTCTTC CASSLLRENEQFF
NA TRBJ1-5 TRBV7-8 many TGTGCCAGCAGCTTGGCGTGGGGGGCGGGTCAGCCCCAGCATTTT CASSLAWGAGQPQHF
NA TRBJ1-2 TRBV7-2 few TGTGCCAGCAGCTTGTCGGGGGGGTCCTCCTATGGCTACACCTTC CASSLSGGSSYGYTF
NA TRBJ2-5 TRBV9 NA TGTGCCAGCGGCTCAGAGACCCAGTACTTC CASGSETQYF
NA TRBJ2-7 TRBV4-1 NA TGCGCCAGCAGCCAGAGGACATCGCTCTCCTACGAGCAGTACTTC CASSQRTSLSYEQYF
TRBD1 TRBJ1-2 TRBV12-3/TRBV12-4 NA TGTGCCAGCAGGACCCGACAGGGAAACTATGGCTACACCTTC CASRTRQGNYGYTF
NA TRBJ1-5 TRBV6-5 many TGTGCCAGCAGTTTATCCAGGGGCGGCAATCAGCCCCAGCATTTT CASSLSRGGNQPQHF
TRBD2 TRBJ2-7 TRBV4-1 many TGCGCCAGCAGCCCTCCGCCTAGCGGGAGGAATTGGGAGCAGTACTTC CASSPPPSGRNWEQYF
TRBD2 TRBJ2-7 TRBV7-3 few TGTGCCAGCAGCCCGGAAGATGGGACTAGCGGTATCAACGAGCAGTACTTC CASSPEDGTSGINEQYF
TRBD2 TRBJ2-1 TRBV4-3 many TGCGCCAGCAGCCAAGACTTTATAGCGGGAGGGTATAGCTCCTACAATGAGCAGTTCTTC CASSQDFIAGGYSSYNEQFF
TRBD2 TRBJ2-1 TRBV19 once TGTGCCAGTAGTTTGGCGGGAGGGCCCTTCAATGAGCAGTTCTTC CASSLAGGPFNEQFF
TRBD2 TRBJ2-3 TRBV9 many TGTGCCAGCAGCGGGAGCGGGGGGGCCGTGGATACGCAGTATTTT CASSGSGGAVDTQYF
NA TRBJ1-2 TRBV2 few TGTGCCAGCCAATGGGGGGAGGGGATCGGGAAGGGCTACACCTTC CASQWGEGIGKGYTF
NA TRBJ1-1 TRBV27 many TGTGCCAGCAGTTTATGGGCAGGGTTTAACACTGAAGCTTTCTTT CASSLWAGFNTEAFF
NA TRBJ2-7 TRBV4-2 few TGTGCCAGCAGCTTCGGACAGTTCGTCCACGAGCAGTACTTC CASSFGQFVHEQYF
NA TRBJ2-3 TRBV12-3/TRBV12-4 few TGTGCCAGCAGCACGAGGATCCAGCAGTATTTT CASSTRIQQYF
TRBD2 TRBJ2-7 TRBV15 few TGTGCCACCAGCAGACTAGCGGTTTCCTACGAGCAGTACTTC CATSRLAVSYEQYF
NA TRBJ2-1 TRBV20-1 NA TGCAGTGCCACTTACCGGGGGAAAGAATACAATGAGCAGTTCTTC CSATYRGKEYNEQFF
NA TRBJ2-3 TRBV11-2 many TGTGCCAGCAGCTTAGATTTGTTCAGCGGGCGCACAGATACGCAGTATTTT CASSLDLFSGRTDTQYF
NA TRBJ1-2 TRBV6-1 many TGTGCCAGCAGTGCAGACAGGAGGATTAAAAACTATGGCTACACCTTC CASSADRRIKNYGYTF
NA TRBJ1-2 TRBV30 many TGTGCCTGGACGGGAACGGGGCGGTATGGCTACACCTTC CAWTGTGRYGYTF
NA TRBJ2-5 TRBV2 many TGTGCCAGCAGTGATGGAGGGGGTGGTAGAGAGACCCAGTACTTC CASSDGGGGRETQYF
NA TRBJ1-1 TRBV28 many TGTGCCAGCAGTGTGCGCGGGACAAGAATGATGAACACTGAAGCTTTCTTT CASSVRGTRMMNTEAFF
TRBD1 TRBJ1-2 TRBV13 many TGTGCCAGCAGCACGGGACAGAGTGACTATGGCTACACCTTC CASSTGQSDYGYTF
NA TRBJ1-6 TRBV20-1 many TGCAGTGCTAGAGATAAGGCAGGGTTCTCGTCTCCTAATTCACCCCTCCACTTT CSARDKAGFSSPNSPLHF
NA TRBJ1-1 TRBV5-1 many TGCGCCAGCAGCCCATATGAATTAGGGGCCATGAACACTGAAGCTTTCTTT CASSPYELGAMNTEAFF
NA TRBJ1-6 TRBV20-1 many TGCAGTGCTCGGGTAGGGAATTCACCCCTCCACTTT CSARVGNSPLHF
NA TRBJ2-7 TRBV27 NA TGTGCCAGCAGTTTATTATGGAGAACCTCCTACGAGCAGTACTTC CASSLLWRTSYEQYF
NA TRBJ2-2 TRBV7-3 many TGTGCCAGCAGCCCCCGGATACTCACCGGGGAGCTGTTTTTT CASSPRILTGELFF
NA TRBJ2-3 TRBV20-1 many TGCAGTGCTAGGGGCCGGGACACAGATACGCAGTATTTT CSARGRDTDTQYF
NA TRBJ2-5 TRBV24-1 many TGTGCCACCATGTCCTTTTCCGTAGGAGAGACCCAGTACTTC CATMSFSVGETQYF
TRBD1 TRBJ2-1 TRBV29-1 many TGCAGCGTCTCCGGACAGGGGGAGTACAATGAGCAGTTCTTC CSVSGQGEYNEQFF
NA TRBJ2-5 TRBV20-1 NA TGCAGTGCTATTCCTTGGCAAGAGACCCAGTACTTC CSAIPWQETQYF
TRBD1 TRBJ1-1 TRBV6-2/TRBV6-3 many TGTGCCAGCAGTTCGGACAGGGCGGTAAACACTGAAGCTTTCTTT CASSSDRAVNTEAFF
TRBD1 TRBJ1-2 TRBV18 many TGTGCCAGCTCACACGGGACAGAGTACCTCAGGGGCTACACCTTC CASSHGTEYLRGYTF
TRBD1 TRBJ1-1 TRBV5-1 many TGCGCCAGCAGATACCGGACAGGGGGATTGGTCACTGAAGCTTTCTTT CASRYRTGGLVTEAFF
NA TRBJ2-7 TRBV2 many TGTGCCAGCAGTGGGCGGCGCGAGCAGTACTTC CASSGRREQYF
NA TRBJ1-5 TRBV6-5 many TGTGCCAGCAGTTACGGACAGAATCAGCCCCAGCATTTT CASSYGQNQPQHF
NA TRBJ1-2 TRBV28 many TGTGCCAGCCACGACCGATATGGCTACACCTTC CASHDRYGYTF
NA TRBJ1-5 TRBV19 NA TGTGCCAGTAGACCCGAACTGGGATCGTACACCTTT CASRPELGSYTF
NA TRBJ2-1 TRBV7-7 many TGTGCTAGCAGCCATCTCCCCGGCCATGAGCAGTTCTTC CASSHLPGHEQFF
NA TRBJ2-4 TRBV20-1 NA TGCAGTGCCCCCGGGACGTTAGCCAAAAACATTCAGTACTTC CSAPGTLAKNIQYF
TRBD1 TRBJ1-2 TRBV6-2/TRBV6-3 many TGTGCCAGCAGAAGACAGGGATTCGTGGCTAACTATGGCTACACCTTC CASRRQGFVANYGYTF
NA TRBJ1-5 TRBV7-9 NA TGTGCCAGCAGCCGTAGGGATCAGCCCCAGCATTTT CASSRRDQPQHF
NA TRBJ2-1 TRBV7-8 many TGTGCCAGCAGCTTAGGGGGTTGGGCCAATGAGCAGTTCTTC CASSLGGWANEQFF
NA TRBJ1-1 TRBV7-9 many TGTGCCAGCAGCACTACCCGACTGCCGAACACTGAAGCTTTCTTT CASSTTRLPNTEAFF
NA TRBJ1-1 TRBV7-2 many TGTGCCAGCGTCCAGGGCCCCGGCTTGAACACTGAAGCTTTCTTT CASVQGPGLNTEAFF
NA TRBJ1-5 TRBV7-2 many TGTGCCAGCAGCTTAGTGGGGTTCAATCAGCCCCAGCATTTT CASSLVGFNQPQHF
NA TRBJ2-2 TRBV20-1 many TGCAGTGCTAGAGATCCTACTGGAATCTTCGCCGGGGAGCTGTTTTTT CSARDPTGIFAGELFF
NA TRBJ1-5 TRBV7-2 many TGTGCCAGCAGCTCTCACGGGGCCCTCCCTGAACAGCCCCAGCATTTT CASSSHGALPEQPQHF
NA TRBJ2-5 TRBV7-2 many TGTGCCAGCAGCTTAGGGGAACGCTCCGAGACCCAGTACTTC CASSLGERSETQYF
NA TRBJ1-5 TRBV24-1 many TGTGCCACCAGTGACCTCCAGAATCAGCCCCAGCATTTT CATSDLQNQPQHF
NA TRBJ2-7 TRBV27 many TGTGCCAGCAGTTTATTTGAGGGCAGAGCCCCCTACGAGCAGTACTTC CASSLFEGRAPYEQYF
TRBD1 TRBJ2-5 TRBV3-1 many TGTGCCAGCAGCCCCGAGTGGGGACAGGGAAGCCAAGAGACCCAGTACTTC CASSPEWGQGSQETQYF
NA TRBJ1-2 TRBV12-3/TRBV12-4 many TGTGCCAGCAGTTTAGCGCTGTGGGGCTACACCTTC CASSLALWGYTF
TRBD2 TRBJ2-1 TRBV5-4 NA TGTGCCGGCAGCACAAAGGCCGGGACTAGCGGGGGGAGAAGGTGGAATGAGCAGTTCTTC CAGSTKAGTSGGRRWNEQFF
NA TRBJ2-3 TRBV11-2 NA TGTGCCAGCAGCCCGAAGGCAGCGGCCTTCACAGATACGCAGTGTTTT CASSPKAAAFTDTQCF
NA TRBJ1-1 TRBV7-2 many TGTGCCAGCAGCTTAATCCAGGGCGACACTGAAGCTTTCTTT CASSLIQGDTEAFF
NA TRBJ2-1 TRBV20-1 many TGCAGTGCTAGAGATCCCCGGATAGACGGGGTAGCGCAGTTCTTC CSARDPRIDGVAQFF
NA TRBJ1-2 TRBV2 many TGTGCCAGCAGAACCACCCAGGACTATGGCTACACCTTC CASRTTQDYGYTF